The present TCR beta chain was sequenced within a study of blood T cell repertoires in COVID-19. Study-level background: The United States, Italy and Spain supplied acute and convalescent COVID-19 samples. PBMCs, B-cell-depleted T cells, or T cells were the source of the cDNA or gDNA that made up the material.

Per the study methods: By means of reference gene primer amplification, nucleated cell counts were estimated. Profiling relied on immunoSEQ multiplex PCR, and the TCRdb table lists in-frame clones only, not all of them. That table furnishes V, J and clone size, whereas the DNA furnished D and trimming. The sample shows 50,000 to 75,000 clones, over 75% of them seen only once. The CDR3 is 18 residues long. V was pared by 4 bases and J by 0 bases, with 7 bases of the junction left unmatched. Germline V lookup: CDR1 MNHEY, CDR2 SMNVEV (reference sequence). This TCR came from a man aged 55-75 years with acute or convalescent COVID-19. Material for sequencing was peripheral blood. This chain joins TRBV27 and TRBJ1-6; 9 bases agree with TRBD1. The CDR3 loop reads CASSSRTGASSYNSPLHF. CDR3 coding DNA: TGTGCCAGCAGTTCCCGGACAGGGGCGAGCTCCTATAATTCACCCCTCCACTTT.